These 17 T cell receptor beta chains originate from one sample sequenced in a study of beta chain features in type 1 diabetes. As every portion of the isolated RNA was reverse transcribed, the sequencing read expressed TCRB transcripts. TCRdb's copy holds only in-frame clones and misses some; the assay was immunoSEQ multiplex PCR. In the table there are about 150,000 clones, around 10% of which are singletons. Input material: central memory CD4+ T cells from blood. The receptors were gathered from a man aged 18 to 30 in good health.

The chain links TRBV4-3 to TRBJ1-2, with TRBD1 matching 7 bases. CDR1 is LGHNA and CDR2 is YSLEER in the germline V gene. V lost 0 bases to trimming and J lost 2 bases; unmatched junction nucleotides: 6. The CDR3 sequence is 16 residues long. As DNA, the CDR3 is TGCGCCAGCAGCCAAGACGAGGACAGGACGAACTATGGCTACACCTTC. This translates into CASSQDEDRTNYGYTF.

The V gene is TRBV2, the J gene TRBJ2-1, with TRBD1 as a possible D gene (5 bases). V lost 6 bases to trimming and J lost 6 bases, with 18 bases between them. The CDR3 is made up of 15 amino acids. Germline V lookup: CDR1 SNHLY, CDR2 FYNNEI. Here the CDR3 DNA reads TGTGCCAGCAGCCGCGATTTACGGACACCCAATGAGCAGTTCTTC. Translation: CASSRDLRTPNEQFF.

This clone has more than one count but fewer than ten. This chain joins TRBV28 and TRBJ2-5, with D possibly TRBD2 on 7 matching bases. The length of the CDR3 is 15 residues. The V gene lost 4 bases and the J gene lost 4 bases, with 16 bases spanning the gap. Germline V CDR1 and CDR2: MDHEN, SYDVKM. DNA of the CDR3: TGTGCCAGCAGTTCCGTCAGGGGAGGGAGAGAGACCCAGTACTTC. Translated: CASSSVRGGRETQYF.

This clone was recorded a few times. The V call is TRBV7-2, the J call TRBJ1-1; 8 bases fit TRBD1. CDR3 length: 13 residues. Per germline, CDR1 SGHTA and CDR2 FQGNSA. After removal of 4 bases from V and 6 bases from J, the junction contained 4 bases not matched to a gene. CDR3 in DNA: TGTGCCAGCAGCTATGGACAGGGTGCTGAAGCTTTCTTT. Residues: CASSYGQGAEAFF.

The chain couples TRBV6-5 to TRBJ2-2; 12 bases are shared with TRBD2. CDR3 length equals 15 residues. After removal of 7 bases from V and 6 bases from J, the junction contained 6 bases not matched to a gene. The V gene's germline CDR1 is MNHEY and CDR2 SVGAGI. CDR3 in DNA: TGTGCCAGCAATACACTAGCGGGAGGAGCCGGGGAGCTGTTTTTT. Residues: CASNTLAGGAGELFF.

This clone occurred a few times. This sequence joins TRBV18 and TRBJ1-1, with 7 nucleotides matching TRBD1. The germline V gene encodes CDR1 KGHSH and CDR2 LQKENI. Trimming removed 6 bases from V and 0 bases from J; junction bases left unmatched: 4. This CDR3 is built from 14 residues. CDR3 sequence (DNA): TGTGCCAGCTCCCCGGGACAGATGAACACTGAAGCTTTCTTT. It encodes CASSPGQMNTEAFF. Drawing the rest from reference TRBV18 and TRBJ1-1, the complete variable domain is NAGVMQNPRHLVRRRGQEARLRCSPMKGHSHVYWYRQLPEEGLKFMVYLQKENIIDESGMPKERFSAEFPKEGPSILRIQQVVRGDSAAYFCASSPGQMNTEAFFGQGTRLTVV.

Worth noting for this clone: This may come from a read error, since a much larger clone is one base off. Within the sample, other DNA sequences also encode this same CDR3. This rearrangement joins TRBV25-1 to TRBJ2-7; D is ambiguous. CDR1 and CDR2 from the germline V gene are MGHDK and SYGVNS. The CDR3 spans 11 residues. V dropped 1 base and J dropped 7 bases, with 5 bases sitting between them. CDR3 sequence reads: CASSELGEQYF. The CDR3 DNA is TGTGCCAGCAGTGAATTGGGGGAGCAGTACTTC.

On this clone itself: The sample holds other DNA sequences that translate to the same CDR3. The V gene is TRBV7-2, the J gene TRBJ2-7; D may be TRBD1 or TRBD2 (5 bases each). V lost 4 bases to trimming and J lost 0 bases, with 16 bases between them. Germline V lookup: CDR1 SGHTA, CDR2 FQGNSA. CDR3 length equals 16 residues. DNA of the CDR3: TGTGCCAGCAGCTCTTTCACCGGGACGTTCTCCTACGAGCAGTACTTC. This encodes CASSSFTGTFSYEQYF. Full variable domain (outside the CDR3, taken from reference TRBV7-2 and TRBJ2-7): GAGVSQSPSNKVTEKGKDVELRCDPISGHTALYWYRQSLGQGLEFLIYFQGNSAPDKSGLPSDRFSAERTGGSVSTLTIQRTQQEDSAVYLCASSSFTGTFSYEQYFGPGTRLTVT.

This clone came up a few times. This CDR3 is CASSHTGQGVGETQYF. The DNA for the CDR3 is TGTGCCAGCAGCCACACGGGACAGGGCGTTGGAGAGACCCAGTACTTC. V usage is TRBV9 and J usage is TRBJ2-5; 9 positions match TRBD1. Per germline, CDR1 SGDLS and CDR2 YYNGEE. Trimming removed 4 bases from V and 4 bases from J; junction bases left unmatched: 11. The CDR3 consists of 16 residues.

A remark on this clone: The junction does not match germline at one end; this may be a read error. This sequence joins TRBV7-7 and TRBJ2-5, with D perhaps matching TRBD1 (5 bases). From germline, CDR1 is SSHAT and CDR2 FNYEAQ (reference sequence). This CDR3 spans 15 amino acids. For the CDR3, the DNA is TGTGCTAGCAGCTTAGGGGCGGCGTCGGTAGAGACCCAGTACTTC. It encodes CASSLGAASVETQYF.

This clone has at least ten counts. V gene TRBV18 combines with J gene TRBJ2-3, with D unclear. The V gene's germline CDR1 is KGHSH and CDR2 LQKENI. Trimming took 2 bases from V and 0 from J, leaving 6 bases between them. The CDR3 has 14 amino acids. CDR3 in DNA: TGTGCCAGCTCACCAGGGGTTAGCACAGATACGCAGTATTTT. This gives the protein CASSPGVSTDTQYF.

V gene TRBV7-8 combines with J gene TRBJ2-7; D remains ambiguous. Per germline, CDR1 SGHVS and CDR2 FQNEAQ. Deletions cut 1 base from V and 5 bases from J, with 3 bases between. This CDR3 is 11 amino acids long. The DNA for the CDR3 is TGTGCCAGCAGCTTAGGCGACGAGCAGTACTTC. Its translation: CASSLGDEQYF.

This chain connects TRBV20-1 to TRBJ2-7, with D maybe TRBD2 (6 bases). The CDR3 sequence is 11 residues long. V lost 3 bases and J lost 6, with 9 bases in between. Germline values: CDR1 DFQATT, CDR2 SNEGSKA (reference sequence). The CDR3 nucleotides are TGCAGTGCTAGCGGGAGCTTCGAGCAGTACTTC. Translating gives CSASGSFEQYF.

V gene TRBV5-6 combines with J gene TRBJ2-3, with 9 bases aligning to TRBD2. The V gene's germline CDR1 is SGHDT and CDR2 YYEEEE. The CDR3 runs to 15 residues. V was pared by 4 bases and J by 4 bases, with 7 bases of the junction left unmatched. The CDR3 here is CASSPGLAMADTQYF. The DNA of the CDR3 is TGTGCCAGCAGCCCGGGACTAGCTATGGCAGATACGCAGTATTTT.

The chain combines TRBV7-2 with TRBJ1-5; D uncertain. Germline assignment: CDR1 SGHTA and CDR2 FQGNSA. The V end was cut by 2 bases, the J end by 2 bases, with 16 bases between. This CDR3 is built from 17 residues. The CDR3 reads CASSLRSLSRRNQPQHF. CDR3 coding DNA: TGTGCCAGCAGCTTAAGGTCCCTCTCGAGACGCAATCAGCCCCAGCATTTT. The full variable domain, completed using reference TRBV7-2 and TRBJ1-5, is GAGVSQSPSNKVTEKGKDVELRCDPISGHTALYWYRQSLGQGLEFLIYFQGNSAPDKSGLPSDRFSAERTGGSVSTLTIQRTQQEDSAVYLCASSLRSLSRRNQPQHFGDGTRLSIL.

This clone has more than one count but fewer than ten. The chain carries TRBV28 and TRBJ2-3; TRBD1 agrees at 7 bases. After removal of 1 base from V and 3 bases from J, the junction contained 13 bases not matched to a gene. Per the germline V gene, CDR1 is MDHEN and CDR2 is SYDVKM. This CDR3 has 18 residues. The CDR3 coding sequence is TGTGCCAGCAGTTTATCCCTGACAGGGACGGATAAAACAGATACGCAGTATTTT. It encodes CASSLSLTGTDKTDTQYF. Using reference TRBV28 and TRBJ2-3 for the parts outside the CDR3, the full variable domain is DVKVTQSSRYLVKRTGEKVFLECVQDMDHENMFWYRQDPGLGLRLIYFSYDVKMKEKGDIPEGYSVSREKKERFSLILESASTNQTSMYLCASSLSLTGTDKTDTQYFGPGTRLTVL.

This clone has a handful of counts. The chain employs TRBV15 and TRBJ2-1; D might be TRBD2 (5 bases). The CDR3 runs to 13 residues. Trimming shortened V by 0 bases and J by 15 bases, and 15 bases separated the two germline ends. CDR1 LNHNV and CDR2 YYDKDF come from the germline V gene (reference sequence). In nucleotides, the CDR3 is TGTGCCACCAGCAGAGATCGGTGGGAGATGGTGTTCTTC. This gives the protein CATSRDRWEMVFF.